These 9 T cell receptor beta chains were sequenced from one sample in a study of long-term antiretroviral therapy in people with HIV (dated by TCRdb to between 2022 and 2023). The immunoSEQ hsTCRB v3.0 assay was used at survey level resolution to sequence the TRB variable region. TCRdb stores this immuneACCESS table with in-frame sequences only. Part of the clones is absent; in the studies checked, under half of the shortfall reflects unresolved V genes, and no reason is known for the rest. For this sample the table gives about 20,000 clones, of which roughly 85% were detected only once. Around 11% of the sample comes from the top ten. The starting material was unsorted PBMCs, obtained less than 2.5 years after starting antiretroviral therapy. Source of these receptors: a man aged 35 to 55 with HIV.

This clone is large by share. The genes are TRBV5-1 and TRBJ2-7; possibly TRBD1 or TRBD2 for D (6 bases each). The germline V gene encodes CDR1 SGHRS and CDR2 YFSETQ. Trimming pared 4 bases from V and 5 bases from J, leaving 22 bases between. This CDR3 spans 16 amino acids. CDR3 protein: CASSQTTSSRQDEQYF. In nucleotides, the CDR3 is TGCGCCAGCAGCCAGACTACTAGCTCCCGACAGGACGAGCAGTACTTC. The complete variable domain, with remaining parts taken from reference TRBV5-1 and TRBJ2-7, reads KAGVTQTPRYLIKTRGQQVTLSCSPISGHRSVSWYQQTPGQGLQFLFEYFSETQRNKGNFPGRFSGRQFSNSRSEMNVSTLELGDSALYLCASSQTTSSRQDEQYFGPGTRLTVT.

This chain uses TRBV5-6 with TRBJ1-4; 8 positions agree with TRBD1. Germline loops: CDR1 SGHDT, CDR2 YYEEEE. The CDR3 loop spans 15 amino acids. After removal of 0 bases from V and 4 bases from J, the junction contained 2 bases not matched to a gene. DNA for the CDR3: TGTGCCAGCAGCTTGGGGACAGGGTTTAATGAAAAACTGTTTTTT. Amino acids: CASSLGTGFNEKLFF.

The rearrangement uses TRBV2 and TRBJ1-1; D remains ambiguous. Germline CDR1 SNHLY, CDR2 FYNNEI. The CDR3 runs to 12 residues. The V end lost 3 bases, the J end lost 5 bases, and 7 bases lay between the germline ends. CDR3 in amino acids: CASSDLGTEAFF. In nucleotides, the CDR3 is TGTGCCAGCAGTGATCTGGGAACTGAAGCTTTCTTT.

V is TRBV6-6 and J is TRBJ2-1; D gene uncertain. Germline V gene sequence: CDR1 MNHNY, CDR2 SVGAGI (reference sequence). The V end was cut by 2 bases, the J end by 10 bases, with 12 bases between. The CDR3 runs 13 residues. CDR3 region: CASSYPSRPEQFF. The DNA of the CDR3 is TGTGCCAGCAGTTACCCCAGCCGTCCGGAGCAGTTCTTC.

CDR3 sequence: CAPPGTGASNEKLFF. Written as DNA, the CDR3 is TGTGCCCCCCCCGGGACAGGGGCCAGTAATGAAAAACTGTTTTTT. This rearrangement joins TRBV6-4 to TRBJ1-4; 10 bases are a match to TRBD1. The CDR3 contains 15 residues. Germline lookup yields CDR1 MRHNA and CDR2 SNTAGT. V trimming: 11 bases; J trimming: 4 bases; junction bases outside the gene matches: 10.

This clone was seen a handful of times. The chain is built from TRBV7-3 and TRBJ2-1; 7 bases agree with TRBD2. This CDR3 region has 13 residues. After removal of 5 bases from V and 5 bases from J, the junction contained 3 bases not matched to a gene. CDR1 is SGHTA, CDR2 FQGTGA, per germline. The CDR3 region has the DNA TGTGCCAGCAGCCCCGGACTAGACAATGAGCAGTTCTTC. It is translated as CASSPGLDNEQFF.

This rearrangement joins TRBV28 to TRBJ2-7; 9 bases align to TRBD1. Germline values: CDR1 MDHEN, CDR2 SYDVKM. This CDR3 contains 15 residues. The V and J ends lost 3 bases and 4 bases, in that order; junction bases with no gene match: 7. CDR3 sequence: CASSLGVQGAYEQYF. The CDR3 nucleotides are TGTGCCAGCAGTTTGGGGGTACAGGGGGCTTACGAGCAGTACTTC.

This chain joins TRBV27 and TRBJ2-3; 10 bases fit TRBD2. This CDR3 region has 16 residues. Germline-derived CDR1 and CDR2 are MNHEY and SMNVEV (reference sequence). V dropped 5 bases and J dropped 3; count of bases not matched to a gene: 8. Here the CDR3 DNA reads TGTGCCAGCAGTCGAGCGGGAGGGCCGAGGACAGATACGCAGTATTTT. This translates into CASSRAGGPRTDTQYF.

This clone has just one count. The chain couples TRBV6-5 to TRBJ1-1, with D perhaps matching TRBD1 (6 bases). The germline gives CDR1 MNHEY, CDR2 SVGAGI. Trimming cost V 6 bases and J 1 base, with 9 bases left between them. The CDR3 consists of 13 residues. In nucleotides, the CDR3 is TGTGCCAGCAGGCGACAGGCGAACACTGAAGCTTTCTTT. This encodes CASRRQANTEAFF.